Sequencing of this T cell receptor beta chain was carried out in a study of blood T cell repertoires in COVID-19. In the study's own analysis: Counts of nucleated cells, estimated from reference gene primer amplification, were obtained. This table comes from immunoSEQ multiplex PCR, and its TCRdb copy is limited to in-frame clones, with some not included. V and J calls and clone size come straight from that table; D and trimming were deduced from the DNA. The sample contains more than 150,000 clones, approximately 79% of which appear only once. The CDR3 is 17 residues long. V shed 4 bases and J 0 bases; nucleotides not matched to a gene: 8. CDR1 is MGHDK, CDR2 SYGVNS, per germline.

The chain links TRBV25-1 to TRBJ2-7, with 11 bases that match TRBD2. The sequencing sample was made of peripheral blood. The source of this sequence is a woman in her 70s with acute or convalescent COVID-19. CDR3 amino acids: CASSVFTSGGPSYEQYF. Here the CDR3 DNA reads TGTGCCAGCAGTGTGTTTACTAGCGGGGGACCCTCCTACGAGCAGTACTTC.